This TCR beta chain was identified in a study of cytomegalovirus exposure and HLA in healthy donors. Whole-study results and caveats: Exclusion applied to some V segments, including TRBV6-2 and TRBV6-3, as they were indistinguishable.

V lost 1 base and J lost 4, with 16 bases in between. The CDR3 loop spans 16 amino acids. Germline CDR1 is LNHDA and CDR2 is SQIVND (reference sequence). A word on this clone: Antigen unknown.

PCR involved 60 Vbeta and 13 Jbeta primers. This table comes from immunoSEQ multiplex PCR, and its TCRdb copy is limited to in-frame clones, with some not included. The sample carries about 130,000 clones, around 83% recorded once. The chain couples TRBV19 to TRBJ1-2; maybe TRBD1 (6 bases). Source material: PBMCs. This sequence originates from a girl under 10 years old in good health and CMV-seronegative. The DNA for the CDR3 is TGTGCCAGTAGTATAGGTGGCGGGGGCGCCACCTATGGCTACACCTTC. Translated: CASSIGGGGATYGYTF. The entire variable domain, with the rest obtained from reference TRBV19 and TRBJ1-2, is as follows: DGGITQSPKYLFRKEGQNVTLSCEQNLNHDAMYWYRQDPGQGLRLIYYSQIVNDFQKGDIAEGYSVSREKKESFPLTVTSAQKNPTAFYLCASSIGGGGATYGYTFGSGTRLTVV.